These T cell receptor beta chains were read from a single sample in a study of cytomegalovirus exposure and HLA in healthy donors. Profiling relied on immunoSEQ multiplex PCR, and the TCRdb table lists in-frame clones only, not all of them. The table lists around 250,000 clones, 70% to 90% of them singletons. Sample: PBMCs. The receptors were sampled from an older woman in good health and CMV-seropositive. CDR3s include the opening cysteine and the closing phenylalanine or tryptophan. D genes are given only for firm matches.

J gene: TRBJ2-5; D gene: TRBD2; V gene: TRBV7-9; CDR3 protein: CSSSLTSGRGETQYF; CDR3 DNA: TGTTCCAGCAGCTTAACTAGCGGGAGAGGAGAGACCCAGTACTTC
J gene: TRBJ2-3; D gene: NA; V gene: TRBV5-1; CDR3 protein: CASSLLLDTQYF; CDR3 DNA: TGCGCCAGCAGCTTGCTACTAGATACGCAGTATTTT
J gene: TRBJ1-1; D gene: TRBD1; V gene: TRBV7-9; CDR3 protein: CSSSHRTGRNTEAFF; CDR3 DNA: TGTTCCAGCAGCCACCGGACAGGGAGGAACACTGAAGCTTTCTTT
J gene: TRBJ2-3; D gene: TRBD1; V gene: TRBV4-1; CDR3 protein: CASSQDRDRGSDTQYF; CDR3 DNA: TGCGCCAGCAGCCAAGATCGGGACAGAGGGTCAGATACGCAGTATTTT
J gene: TRBJ1-5; D gene: NA; V gene: TRBV2; CDR3 protein: CASEAFGNQPQHF; CDR3 DNA: TGTGCCAGCGAGGCCTTCGGCAATCAGCCCCAGCATTTT
J gene: TRBJ2-5; D gene: TRBD2; V gene: TRBV29-1; CDR3 protein: CSVDTGGETQYF; CDR3 DNA: TGCAGCGTTGATACGGGGGGGGAGACCCAGTACTTC
J gene: TRBJ2-3; D gene: TRBD2; V gene: TRBV7-3; CDR3 protein: CASSLGPSGSTDTQYF; CDR3 DNA: TGTGCCAGCAGCTTAGGGCCTAGCGGGAGCACAGATACGCAGTATTTT
J gene: TRBJ2-3; D gene: TRBD2; V gene: TRBV10-3; CDR3 protein: CAISAGLAGTDTQYF; CDR3 DNA: TGTGCCATCAGCGCGGGACTAGCAGGCACAGATACGCAGTATTTT
J gene: TRBJ2-7; D gene: NA; V gene: TRBV5-1; CDR3 protein: CASSPVGRGSYEQYF; CDR3 DNA: TGCGCCAGCAGCCCCGTGGGCAGGGGCTCCTACGAGCAGTACTTC
J gene: TRBJ2-7; D gene: TRBD2; V gene: TRBV28; CDR3 protein: CASRPGLAITYEQYF; CDR3 DNA: TGTGCCAGCAGACCCGGACTAGCAATAACCTACGAGCAGTACTTC
J gene: TRBJ2-1; D gene: TRBD2; V gene: TRBV19; CDR3 protein: CASSSTSGSPNEQFF; CDR3 DNA: TGTGCCAGTAGTTCGACTAGCGGGAGCCCCAATGAGCAGTTCTTC
J gene: TRBJ1-5; D gene: NA; V gene: TRBV2; CDR3 protein: CASSEADRFNQPQHF; CDR3 DNA: TGTGCCAGCAGTGAAGCCGACAGGTTCAATCAGCCCCAGCATTTT
J gene: TRBJ2-7; D gene: NA; V gene: TRBV27; CDR3 protein: CASSPAPIDYEQYF; CDR3 DNA: TGTGCCAGCAGTCCAGCGCCCATTGACTACGAGCAGTACTTC
J gene: TRBJ1-1; D gene: NA; V gene: TRBV10-3; CDR3 protein: CAISRGGRNTEAFF; CDR3 DNA: TGTGCCATCAGTAGAGGAGGCAGGAACACTGAAGCTTTCTTT
J gene: TRBJ2-3; D gene: TRBD2; V gene: TRBV9; CDR3 protein: CASSVRTVAGALTDTQYF; CDR3 DNA: TGTGCCAGCAGCGTCAGAACTGTAGCGGGAGCCCTCACAGATACGCAGTATTTT
J gene: TRBJ2-1; D gene: NA; V gene: TRBV9; CDR3 protein: CASSVGLSVSYNEQFF; CDR3 DNA: TGTGCCAGCAGCGTGGGACTCTCGGTCTCCTACAATGAGCAGTTCTTC